One and the same sample provided the 9 T cell receptor beta chains below, sequenced in a study of blood T cells in healthy people across ages. Sample-barcoded 5' priming and a J-beta primer mix drove a second PCR of about 7 to 11 cycles. MiXCR, run by TCRdb on the 5' RACE reads, gives a single entry per CDR3 protein. The sample holds roughly 1.4 million distinct CDR3 sequences; almost 60% are singletons and the top ten take under 8.5%. Sequencing was carried out using blood. These receptors all stem from a man between 18 and 35 years old in good health.

This clonotype was counted between two and nine times. This rearrangement joins TRBV27 to TRBJ2-7; a weak D match, TRBD2 (6 bases). Germline V gene data show CDR1 as MNHEY and CDR2 as SMNVEV (reference sequence). The V end lost 2 bases, the J end lost 1 base, and 15 bases lay between the germline ends. This CDR3 has 16 amino acids. As DNA, the CDR3 is TGTGCCAGCAGTTTACAGGTGGGGGGAAATTCCTACGAGCAGTACTTC. This sequence encodes CASSLQVGGNSYEQYF.

This clonotype was counted a few times. This rearrangement joins TRBV4-3 to TRBJ1-2, with D possibly TRBD1 on 5 matching bases. CDR1 and CDR2 from the germline V gene are LGHNA and YSLEER. V was pared by 4 bases and J by 7 bases, with 19 bases between. This CDR3 comprises 15 residues. Written as DNA, the CDR3 is TGCGCCAGCAGCCTAACAAACCCAGGGCCGTCTGGCTACACCTTC. It is translated as CASSLTNPGPSGYTF.

CDR3 nucleotide sequence: TGTGCCAGCAGCCAATCCCGGGACAACTCCTACGAGCAGTACTTC. Amino acid sequence: CASSQSRDNSYEQYF. This chain links TRBV4-2 with TRBJ2-7; perhaps TRBD1 as D (6 bases). V was trimmed by 2 bases and J by 0 bases, leaving 11 bases between them. Germline-derived CDR1 and CDR2 are LGHNA and YNFKEQ. The CDR3 length is 15 residues.

V and J are TRBV28 and TRBJ2-3, with 9 bases identical to TRBD1. The V and J ends lost 5 bases and 2 bases, in that order; junction bases with no gene match: 2. CDR1 is MDHEN and CDR2 is SYDVKM in the germline V gene. The CDR3 spans 14 residues. CDR3 coding DNA: TGTGCCAGCAGTCGACAGGGGGTCACAGATACGCAGTATTTT. It is translated as CASSRQGVTDTQYF.

V usage is TRBV7-9 and J usage is TRBJ2-3; 9 bases align to TRBD2. Trimming cost V 4 bases and J 0 bases; bases outside gene matches: 8. Germline V lookup: CDR1 SEHNR, CDR2 FQNEAQ (reference sequence). The CDR3 consists of 17 residues. DNA for the CDR3: TGTGCCAGCAGCTCAACATCTAGCGGGGCTAGCACAGATACGCAGTATTTT. This encodes CASSSTSSGASTDTQYF.

The chain employs TRBV5-4 and TRBJ2-1; D not resolved. The V end was cut by 4 bases, the J end by 9 bases, with 11 bases between. The V gene's germline CDR1 is SGHNT and CDR2 YYREEE (reference sequence). The CDR3 runs 12 residues. The CDR3 bases are TGTGCCAGCAGCCCCTCCTGGGGTGAGCAGTTCTTC. Its protein is CASSPSWGEQFF. The full variable domain, completed using reference TRBV5-4 and TRBJ2-1, is ETGVTQSPTHLIKTRGQQVTLRCSSQSGHNTVSWYQQALGQGPQFIFQYYREEENGRGNFPPRFSGLQFPNYSSELNVNALELDDSALYLCASSPSWGEQFFGPGTRLTVL.

The chain is built from TRBV7-9 and TRBJ2-3; 10 nucleotides agree with TRBD2. The CDR3 contains 17 residues. The V and J ends lost 1 base and 5 bases, in that order; junction bases with no gene match: 9. Germline V gene lookup returns CDR1 SEHNR and CDR2 FQNEAQ (reference sequence). The CDR3 nucleotides read TGTGCCAGCAGCTTAGGACTAAGCGGGGGGGCCGGAGATACGCAGTATTTT. Its translation is CASSLGLSGGAGDTQYF.

This chain joins TRBV4-1 and TRBJ1-1; D may be TRBD1 (6 bases). This CDR3 contains 14 residues. Germline V gene data show CDR1 as MGHRA and CDR2 as YSYEKL. V lost 5 bases to trimming and J lost 3 bases, with 13 bases between them. CDR3 loop: CASSIHRDYTEAFF. CDR3 bases: TGCGCCAGCAGCATTCACAGGGACTACACTGAAGCTTTCTTT.

This clonotype was detected only a few times. This chain joins TRBV4-2 and TRBJ2-5; no clear D. The CDR3 loop spans 13 amino acids. Trimming took 4 bases from V and 2 from J, leaving 8 bases between them. The germline CDR1 and CDR2 sequences are LGHNA and YNFKEQ. The CDR3 nucleotides read TGTGCCAGCAGCCGGGTCGGGCAAGAGACCCAGTACTTC. It translates to CASSRVGQETQYF.